These T cell receptor beta chains were read from a single sample in a study of blood T cells in healthy people across ages. TCRdb reanalysed the 5' RACE reads using MiXCR and keeps one entry per CDR3 protein. The sample records 650,000 to 900,000 distinct CDR3 sequences, under 80% being singletons. The sequenced sample was blood. The receptors come from a young man in good health. Both conserved end residues are part of each CDR3. The D gene is left open where the match is weak. The size entry is marked missing in some rows and otherwise reads once, few, many or a size class.

>TRBV5-5|-|-|TRBJ1-3
TGTGCCAGCAGCTTGTCGGGGACAACCTCTGGAAACACCATATATTTT
CASSLSGTTSGNTIYF
>TRBV7-6|-|-|TRBJ2-3
TGTGCCAGCAGCGGCCCCCTTCGCACAGATACGCAGTATTTT
CASSGPLRTDTQYF
>TRBV3-1|few|-|TRBJ2-2
TGTGCCAGCAGCCAAGCGCCGGCGAACACCGGGGAGCTGTTTTTT
CASSQAPANTGELFF
>TRBV5-1|-|TRBD2|TRBJ2-1
TGCGCCAGCAGCCTCCGGACTAGCGGGGGGACCTACTCCTACAATGAGCAGTTCTTC
CASSLRTSGGTYSYNEQFF
>TRBV6-5|many|TRBD1|TRBJ2-5
TGTGCCAGCAGTTACGATGAACAGGGGGCAGGAGAGACCCAGTACTTC
CASSYDEQGAGETQYF
>TRBV6-1|-|-|TRBJ1-2
TGTGCCAGCAGGGCTTATGGCTATGGCTACACCTTC
CASRAYGYGYTF
>TRBV7-2|-|TRBD2|TRBJ2-7
TGTGCCAGCAGCTTATCCCTCCGGGGGGGAGGGGAGCAGTACTTC
CASSLSLRGGGEQYF
>TRBV29-1|-|TRBD1|TRBJ1-2
TGCAGCGAAGGGAAGACAGGGAACTATGGCTACACCTTC
CSEGKTGNYGYTF
>TRBV27|-|-|TRBJ2-5
TGTGCCAGCAGTTTCGACTTTGGAGCGACCCAGTACTTC
CASSFDFGATQYF
>TRBV29-1|-|-|TRBJ1-4
TGCAGCGCCGCGGGCCCCGAAAAGCTGTTTTTT
CSAAGPEKLFF
>TRBV4-2|few|TRBD2|TRBJ2-3
TGTGCCAGCAGCCAAGGGACTAGTTTAAGGTCAGATACGCAGTATTTT
CASSQGTSLRSDTQYF
>TRBV20-1|-|-|TRBJ2-4
TGCAGTGCTAGAGATCGGACTCGTAAGGGTCTGTACTTC
CSARDRTRKGLYF
>TRBV4-3|few|-|TRBJ1-5
TGCGCCAGCAGCCAAGTCCCCGGGAATCAGCCCCAGCATTTT
CASSQVPGNQPQHF
>TRBV28|-|-|TRBJ2-3
TGTGCCAGCAGTTTCCGCCCTCAACGTAGCACAGATACGCAGTATTTT
CASSFRPQRSTDTQYF
>TRBV4-3|-|-|TRBJ2-7
TGCGCCAGCAGCCTGTCGCCTAGAGCTGAGGACGAGCAGTACTTC
CASSLSPRAEDEQYF
>TRBV2|-|-|TRBJ2-1
TGTGCCAGCAGGGTCAGGGGGGGAGGAGATGAGCAGTTCTTC
CASRVRGGGDEQFF
>TRBV20-1|few|-|TRBJ2-7
TGCAGTGCTAGAGATCTTTTCGGGGGGGACAGTTCCTACGAGCAGTACTTC
CSARDLFGGDSSYEQYF
>TRBV4-3|-|TRBD2|TRBJ2-3
TGCGCCAGCAGCCAAGATCCTTGGACTAGCGGCGATACGCAGTATTTT
CASSQDPWTSGDTQYF
>TRBV20-1|-|TRBD2|TRBJ2-1
TGCAGTGCTAGACCGGGGGGCTCCTACAATGAGCAGTTCTTC
CSARPGGSYNEQFF
>TRBV20-1|once|-|TRBJ1-2
TGCAGTGCTAGAGAACCGTTGATCTCAAGCTATGGCTACACCTTC
CSAREPLISSYGYTF